Following are 16 T cell receptor beta chains from one sample sequenced in a study of early T cells in non-severe SARS-CoV-2 infection. TCRdb passed the 5' RACE reads through MiXCR, listing each CDR3 protein once. The repertoire has some 64,000 distinct CDR3 sequences, about 19% of them found once; the top ten carry 16%. The sample consisted of whole blood, taken at baseline. The receptors come from an adult who was a healthcare worker with PCR-confirmed SARS-CoV-2 infection or an uninfected control (not recorded which).

The chain uses TRBV6-1 and TRBJ1-2, with TRBD1 identical over 8 bases. CDR1 and CDR2 from the germline V gene are MNHNS and SASEGT. CDR3 length: 15 amino acids. J was trimmed by 0 bases and V by 7 bases; bases with no gene match: 7. The CDR3 DNA sequence: TGTGCCAGCACATTCGGACAGGGAACTAACTATGGCTACACCTTC. Amino acids: CASTFGQGTNYGYTF.

Comments on this clonotype: The germline gene is not matched at one end of the junction; a read error may be the cause. The genes are TRBV12-3 or TRBV12-4 and TRBJ2-7; D is unclear. The CDR3 runs to 12 residues. The CDR3 nucleotides read TGTGCCAGCAGTTTCGGCCGAGAGGAGAGGCAGTTC. It yields the protein CASSFGREERQF.

This clonotype was found a few times. V and J are TRBV29-1 and TRBJ1-1, with D possibly matching TRBD1 (5 bases). CDR3 length: 13 residues. Trimming cost V 3 bases and J 1 base, with 9 bases left between them. Germline CDR1 reads SQVTM; CDR2 reads ANQGSEA. CDR3 region: CSVDRGTNTEAFF. CDR3 bases: TGCAGCGTTGATCGGGGGACGAACACTGAAGCTTTCTTT. Supplemented by reference TRBV29-1 and TRBJ1-1, the full variable domain reads SAVISQKPSRDICQRGTSLTIQCQVDSQVTMMFWYRQQPGQSLTLIATANQGSEATYESGFVIDKFPISRPNLTFSTLTVSNMSPEDSSIYLCSVDRGTNTEAFFGQGTRLTVV.

V usage is TRBV3-1 and J usage is TRBJ1-1; D is unclear. V gave up 0 bases and J gave up 0 bases, with 14 bases separating them. The CDR3 has 17 residues. Germline V lookup: CDR1 LGHDT, CDR2 YNNKEL (reference sequence). The chain's CDR3 is CASSQEDPRIMNTEAFF. CDR3 in DNA: TGTGCCAGCAGCCAAGAAGATCCTAGGATCATGAACACTGAAGCTTTCTTT. Together with reference TRBV3-1 and TRBJ1-1, the CDR3 gives the full variable domain: DTAVSQTPKYLVTQMGNDKSIKCEQNLGHDTMYWYKQDSKKFLKIMFSYNNKELIINETVPNRFSPKSPDKAHLNLHINSLELGDSAVYFCASSQEDPRIMNTEAFFGQGTRLTVV.

The J gene is TRBJ1-4, the V gene TRBV7-2; possible D gene TRBD1, 6 bases. The germline CDR1 and CDR2 sequences are SGHTA and FQGNSA. The germline V and J ends were trimmed by 1 base and 8 bases, with 20 bases remaining between them. CDR3 length: 17 amino acids. The CDR3 sequence is CASSLDRSQGSVEKLFF. The CDR3 nucleotides are TGTGCCAGCAGCTTAGACCGCTCACAGGGAAGCGTCGAAAAACTGTTTTTT.

The genes are TRBV3-1 and TRBJ2-7, with 9 bases aligning to TRBD1. The CDR3 sequence is 16 residues long. V was clipped by 1 base and J by 5 bases; unmatched bases: 9. The germline gives CDR1 LGHDT, CDR2 YNNKEL (reference sequence). In nucleotides, the CDR3 is TGTGCCAGCAGCCAAGGTACCGGGACAGGGATTAACGAGCAGTACTTC. Its protein is CASSQGTGTGINEQYF.

About this clonotype: Compared with germline, one end of the junction differs, possibly owing to a read error. The V gene is TRBV12-3 or TRBV12-4, the J gene TRBJ2-2, with 7 bases aligning to TRBD1. This CDR3 contains 13 residues. The CDR3 reads CVSSDRATGELFF. Written as DNA, the CDR3 is TGTGTCAGCAGTGACAGGGCTACCGGGGAGCTGTTTTTT.

By sample share, this clonotype is medium-sized. The J gene is TRBJ1-2, the V gene TRBV27; TRBD1 is a possible D gene (6 bases). Germline loops: CDR1 MNHEY, CDR2 SMNVEV (reference sequence). CDR3 length: 15 amino acids. The ends were cut back, 1 base at V and 8 bases at J, with 17 bases in the middle. The DNA for the CDR3 is TGTGCCAGCAGTTTATTCGCCGGGGGCGGAGAAGGCTACACCTTC. This sequence encodes CASSLFAGGGEGYTF.

The V gene is TRBV2, the J gene TRBJ2-3, with D possibly TRBD2 on 7 matching bases. Trimming removed 2 bases from V and 2 bases from J, with 17 bases in between. The germline V gene has CDR1 SNHLY and CDR2 FYNNEI. CDR3 length equals 17 residues. The CDR3 nucleotides read TGTGCCAGCAGTGAATTCGGGGCGGGGGCCATCACAGATACGCAGTATTTT. As protein: CASSEFGAGAITDTQYF.

This clonotype was seen repeatedly, ten times or more. The V call is TRBV7-2, the J call TRBJ2-1, with 11 nucleotides matching TRBD2. The length of the CDR3 is 16 residues. The germline V gene encodes CDR1 SGHTA and CDR2 FQGNSA. The V gene end was trimmed by 2 bases and the J gene end by 2 bases; junction bases not matched to a gene: 2. This chain's CDR3 is CASSLLAGGTYNEQFF. CDR3 in DNA: TGTGCCAGCAGCTTACTAGCGGGAGGTACCTACAATGAGCAGTTCTTC.

CDR3 coding DNA: TGTGCCAGCAGTCTGTACAGGGTCTCGGAAAAACTGTTTTTT. Residues: CASSLYRVSEKLFF. The chain joins TRBV2 to TRBJ1-4; tentatively, D is TRBD1 (6 bases). Germline CDR1 SNHLY, CDR2 FYNNEI. CDR3 length: 14 amino acids. Between the trimmed V and J ends, which lost 5 bases and 8 bases, there was a span of 15 bases.

This chain connects TRBV18 to TRBJ1-1; D is possibly TRBD1 (6 bases). Per germline, CDR1 KGHSH and CDR2 LQKENI. The CDR3 has 15 residues. The germline V and J ends were trimmed by 4 bases and 5 bases, with 17 bases remaining between them. CDR3 in DNA: TGTGCCAGCTCACGAACCGGGACACAAGTGACTGAAGCTTTCTTT. Protein: CASSRTGTQVTEAFF.

The genes are TRBV6-1 and TRBJ2-3; no firm D call. Germline CDR1 and CDR2: MNHNS and SASEGT. The CDR3 spans 16 residues. V lost 5 bases and J 0 bases, leaving 15 bases between the germline ends. For the CDR3, the DNA is TGTGCCAGCAGTTCCGGCCAGGCCCTTAGCACAGATACGCAGTATTTT. Translating it yields CASSSGQALSTDTQYF.

This CDR3 is CASSLYLDTQYF. The CDR3, as DNA: TGTGCCAGCAGCCTATACTTGGATACGCAGTATTTT. This chain links TRBV3-1 with TRBJ2-3; no firm D call. Trimming took 4 bases from V and 6 from J, leaving 8 bases between them. The CDR3 runs to 12 residues. Germline values: CDR1 LGHDT, CDR2 YNNKEL (reference sequence).

In this sample, this clonotype turned up a few times. The chain carries TRBV27 and TRBJ1-2; D remains ambiguous. Germline-derived CDR1 and CDR2 are MNHEY and SMNVEV (reference sequence). The CDR3 sequence is 13 residues long. Between the trimmed V and J ends, which lost 8 bases and 4 bases, there was a span of 14 bases. CDR3 bases: TGTGCCAGCCGCCAGGCAGGCCTCTATGGCTACACCTTC. Its protein product is CASRQAGLYGYTF.

In its sample, this clonotype was seen many times. V and J are TRBV5-8 and TRBJ2-3, with D tentatively TRBD1 or TRBD2 (5 bases each). This CDR3 region has 17 residues. Per the germline V gene, CDR1 is SGHTS and CDR2 is YDEGEE. The germline V and J ends were trimmed by 5 bases and 1 base, with 20 bases remaining between them. The CDR3 reads CASSLWGSQLRTDTQYF. The CDR3 nucleotides read TGTGCCAGCAGTCTTTGGGGGTCCCAACTACGCACAGATACGCAGTATTTT.